These 15 T cell receptor beta chains came from one sample sequenced in a study of CD8+ T cells in alopecia areata. Treatment: oral pan-JAK inhibitor, 5-10 mg twice daily. Reverse transcribed after extraction, RNA yielded cDNA as the sequencing template. Profiling relied on immunoSEQ multiplex PCR, and the TCRdb table lists in-frame clones only, not all of them. The sample has about 180,000 clones; approximately 49% are singletons. Here the sequenced sample was CD8+ T cells sorted from blood, taken around week 53, from a patient treated with tofacitinib. The receptors were gathered from a human donor with alopecia areata.

The chain links TRBV27 to TRBJ1-5; unclear D gene. Germline lookup yields CDR1 MNHEY and CDR2 SMNVEV (reference sequence). V was clipped by 8 bases and J by 5 bases, with 10 bases between them. This CDR3 contains 12 residues. DNA for the CDR3: TGTGCCAGCGGTAGGAAGGATCAGCCCCAGCATTTT. The encoded protein is CASGRKDQPQHF.

The V and J genes are TRBV10-3 and TRBJ2-7, with D possibly TRBD1 on 7 matching bases. The germline V gene has CDR1 ENHRY and CDR2 SYGVKD. Trimming took off 4 bases at V and 5 bases at J, with 9 bases between the two ends. This CDR3 has 12 residues. The CDR3 sequence: CAISARGDEQYF. CDR3 coding DNA: TGTGCCATCAGTGCCAGGGGGGACGAGCAGTACTTC.

About this clone itself: The same CDR3 can be traced to other DNA sequences in this sample. The rearrangement uses TRBV7-9 and TRBJ2-7; D is undetermined. The V and J ends lost 3 bases and 1 base respectively, with 4 bases between them. Germline-derived CDR1 and CDR2 are SEHNR and FQNEAQ (reference sequence). This CDR3 contains 12 residues. This CDR3 is CASSFLSYEQYF. The CDR3 DNA sequence: TGTGCCAGCAGCTTTCTATCCTACGAGCAGTACTTC. Variable domain in full (rest from reference TRBV7-9 and TRBJ2-7): DTGVSQNPRHKITKRGQNVTFRCDPISEHNRLYWYRQTLGQGPEFLTYFQNEAQLEKSRLLSDRFSAERPKGSFSTLEIQRTEQGDSAMYLCASSFLSYEQYFGPGTRLTVT.

The genes are TRBV5-4 and TRBJ2-5; a possible D gene is TRBD2 (7 bases). Germline values: CDR1 SGHNT, CDR2 YYREEE (reference sequence). Deletions cut 5 bases from V and 5 bases from J, with 16 bases between. This CDR3 contains 14 residues. CDR3 region: CASRKRGAGETQYF. In DNA, the CDR3 is TGTGCCAGCAGGAAACGGGGGGCCGGGGAGACCCAGTACTTC.

The chain recombines TRBV27 with TRBJ2-7; a possible D gene is TRBD1 (6 bases). Trimming removed 3 bases at V and 6 bases at J, with 15 bases between. Germline CDR1 and CDR2: MNHEY and SMNVEV (reference sequence). CDR3 length: 14 amino acids. The CDR3 DNA reads TGTGCCAGCAGTTTCCGGGTGAGGGGGAGCGAGCAGTACTTC. It yields the protein CASSFRVRGSEQYF.

The chain combines TRBV27 with TRBJ2-1, with a possible D match to TRBD2 (6 bases). The CDR3 runs 16 residues. The V gene lost 5 bases and the J gene lost 0 bases, with 14 bases spanning the gap. The germline gives CDR1 MNHEY, CDR2 SMNVEV (reference sequence). CDR3 nucleotides: TGTGCCAGCAGTCCCAGTAGCGGAAACTCCTACAATGAGCAGTTCTTC. Its translation is CASSPSSGNSYNEQFF.

There are a few counts of this clone. The chain combines TRBV7-3 with TRBJ2-5, with TRBD1 matching 8 bases. The V gene's germline CDR1 is SGHTA and CDR2 FQGTGA. After removal of 2 bases from V and 6 bases from J, the junction contained 2 bases not matched to a gene. The CDR3 totals 13 residues. The CDR3 nucleotides are TGTGCCAGCAGCTTAGGACAGGGACAGACCCAGTACTTC. It translates to CASSLGQGQTQYF.

The chain couples TRBV5-1 to TRBJ2-1, with TRBD2 matching 9 bases. The germline V gene has CDR1 SGHRS and CDR2 YFSETQ. V shed 2 bases and J 4 bases; nucleotides not matched to a gene: 4. This CDR3 region has 15 residues. In DNA form, the CDR3 reads TGCGCCAGCAGCTTAGCGGGGGGACTTTACAATGAGCAGTTCTTC. Translated, it gives CASSLAGGLYNEQFF.

The chain is built from TRBV11-2 and TRBJ1-4; TRBD1 matches at 7 bases. Germline loops: CDR1 SGHAT, CDR2 FQNNGV. The V gene end was trimmed by 1 base and the J gene end by 4 bases; junction bases not matched to a gene: 0. The CDR3 runs 14 residues. CDR3 residues: CASSLGDSNEKLFF. The CDR3 DNA sequence: TGTGCCAGCAGCTTAGGGGACAGTAATGAAAAACTGTTTTTT.

The J gene is TRBJ1-1, the V gene TRBV30, with D perhaps matching TRBD1 (6 bases). Germline loops: CDR1 GTSNPN, CDR2 SVGIG (reference sequence). The CDR3 spans 13 residues. V was cut by 0 bases and J by 6 bases, with 11 bases left in between. The CDR3 protein is CAWSVTSGAEAFF. The CDR3 DNA sequence: TGTGCCTGGAGTGTAACGTCAGGGGCTGAAGCTTTCTTT.

This clone was observed a single time. V and J are TRBV2 and TRBJ2-2; 8 bases fit TRBD1. V lost 5 bases and J lost 2; bases outside the gene matches: 10. Germline V gene data show CDR1 as SNHLY and CDR2 as FYNNEI. This CDR3 is built from 17 residues. The CDR3 spells CASSTSPGQDNTGELFF. CDR3 DNA: TGTGCCAGCAGTACGAGCCCGGGACAGGATAACACCGGGGAGCTGTTTTTT.

The chain is built from TRBV25-1 and TRBJ2-2; maybe TRBD2 (5 bases). V was shortened by 2 bases and J by 5 bases, with 9 bases between the two germline ends. This CDR3 is 14 amino acids long. The germline V gene has CDR1 MGHDK and CDR2 SYGVNS. The CDR3 spells CASSEVGGTGELFF. CDR3 nucleotide sequence: TGTGCCAGCAGTGAAGTCGGAGGTACCGGGGAGCTGTTTTTT.

The V call is TRBV14, the J call TRBJ1-3; D perhaps matches TRBD1 (6 bases). CDR1 SGHDN and CDR2 FVKESK come from the germline V gene. The CDR3 covers 14 residues. V was pared by 4 bases and J by 2 bases, with 9 bases between. The CDR3 here is CASSPTGPGNTIYF. The CDR3, as DNA: TGTGCCAGCAGCCCGACAGGACCTGGAAACACCATATATTTT.

The J gene is TRBJ2-2, the V gene TRBV7-9; 7 bases agree with TRBD1. Germline assignment: CDR1 SEHNR and CDR2 FQNEAQ (reference sequence). The J segment lost 4 bases and the V segment lost 6 bases, leaving 11 bases of the junction unmatched. The CDR3 runs to 16 residues. CDR3 in amino acids: CASSSETGLLTGELFF. In DNA form, the CDR3 reads TGTGCCAGCAGTTCAGAGACAGGGCTTCTCACCGGGGAGCTGTTTTTT.

The V gene is TRBV2, the J gene TRBJ1-1, with TRBD1 matching 8 bases. Per germline, CDR1 SNHLY and CDR2 FYNNEI. The junction had 4 bases not matched to a gene; V was cut back by 8 bases and J by 5 bases. This CDR3 comprises 12 residues. CDR3 nucleotide sequence: TGTGCCAGCGGGACAGGAGGAACTGAAGCTTTCTTT. Translated: CASGTGGTEAFF.